The rows below give T cell receptor beta chains drawn from one sample of a study of CD8+CD57+ T cells in acquired aplastic anemia. TCRdb recomputed calls from the reads with MiXCR, one row per CDR3 protein. The sample yields more than 150,000 distinct CDR3 sequences, 35% to 50% seen once. Sequencing input: sorted CD4+, CD8+, or CD8+CD57+ T cells (not recorded which) from PBMCs. All receptors derive from a human donor in good health. CDR3s include the opening cysteine and the closing phenylalanine or tryptophan. D genes are given only for firm matches. Rows give clone size only sometimes, using once, few, many, or a class for an expanded clone.

v_call	clone_size	j_call	d_call	cdr3_nt	cdr3_aa
TRBV5-8	many	TRBJ1-4	.	TGTGCCAGCAGTTCTAATGAAAAACTGTTTTTT	CASSSNEKLFF
TRBV6-1	.	TRBJ1-1	.	TGTGCCAGCAGTGAAACGAGGGGCTTGGCTTCCTTT	CASSETRGLASF
TRBV6-2/TRBV6-3	few	TRBJ2-2	TRBD2	TGTGCCAGCAGTTACGTAGGACTAGTAAGCGGGGAGCTGTTTTTT	CASSYVGLVSGELFF
TRBV24-1	once	TRBJ2-7	.	TGTGCCACCAGCCATGGAGCGACAAGCTCCTACGAGCAGTACTTC	CATSHGATSSYEQYF
TRBV11-1	.	TRBJ1-4	.	TGTGCCAGCAGTTTCGGCAGGGAGCATACTGAAAAACTGTTTTTT	CASSFGREHTEKLFF
TRBV12-3/TRBV12-4	many	TRBJ2-1	.	TGTGCCAGCAGTCTGGACATAGTCAAGTTCTTC	CASSLDIVKFF
TRBV7-6	.	TRBJ2-7	.	TGTGCCAGCAGCTTAGGGCAGGGCCTCTCCTACGAGCAGTACTTC	CASSLGQGLSYEQYF
TRBV25-1	.	TRBJ1-5	.	TGTGCCAGCAGTCGCCGACGGTATAGCAATCAGCCCCAGCATTTT	CASSRRRYSNQPQHF
TRBV5-4	.	TRBJ1-1	.	TGTGCCAGCAGCTGGGGCGGGTTGGGCACTGAAGCTTTCTTT	CASSWGGLGTEAFF
TRBV20-1	many	TRBJ2-5	.	TGCAGTGCTTTCCAAGGATCTTTAGAGACCCAGTACTTC	CSAFQGSLETQYF
TRBV5-1	few	TRBJ2-4	.	TGCGCCAGCAGCTCAATACCGGGACAAGTAGCCAAAAACATTCAGTACTTC	CASSSIPGQVAKNIQYF
TRBV24-1	once	TRBJ2-1	TRBD1	TGTGCCACCAGTGATGCCGCCGGGACAGGGAACTACAATGAGCAGTTCTTC	CATSDAAGTGNYNEQFF
TRBV2	.	TRBJ2-1	TRBD2	TGTGCCAGCAGCGATCTTACTAGCGGTAGCTCCTACAATGAGCAGTTCTTC	CASSDLTSGSSYNEQFF
TRBV30	.	TRBJ1-1	.	TGTGCCTGGGGGCGGATAGGAGGGGACACTGAAGCTTTCTTT	CAWGRIGGDTEAFF
TRBV7-8	.	TRBJ1-6	.	TGCGCCAGCAGCCCCCTTTCGGGAGGCAATTCACCCCTCCACTTT	CASSPLSGGNSPLHF
TRBV19	many	TRBJ2-2	TRBD2	TGTGCCAGTAGTAAAGAGGCTAGCGGGAGACACGGGGAGCTGTTTTTT	CASSKEASGRHGELFF
TRBV6-1	few	TRBJ1-2	TRBD1	TGTGCCAGCAGTGATCACAGGGGGCGCTTAACAGGAGGCTACACCTTC	CASSDHRGRLTGGYTF
TRBV10-3	.	TRBJ1-1	.	TGTGCCACCCACAATACACGTTACACTGAAGCTTTCTTT	CATHNTRYTEAFF
TRBV4-3	many	TRBJ2-1	TRBD2	TGCGCCAGCAGCCCCAAAGCGGGAGGTTTCAATGAGCAGTTCTTC	CASSPKAGGFNEQFF
TRBV25-1	.	TRBJ2-3	TRBD1	TGTGCCAGCAGTGAATGGGCAGGGGGCACGGATACGCAGTATTTT	CASSEWAGGTDTQYF
TRBV7-9	many	TRBJ1-1	TRBD1	TGTGCCACCCAAACAGGGGGTGATACTGAAGCTTTCTTT	CATQTGGDTEAFF
TRBV20-1	once	TRBJ2-5	.	TGCAGTGCTAGCCCCAGGGGAGGGGCCTTGGCAGAGACCCAGTACTTC	CSASPRGGALAETQYF
TRBV6-1	many	TRBJ1-1	.	TGTGCCACTCGGGACGTAATGAACACTGAAGCTTTCTTT	CATRDVMNTEAFF
TRBV19	.	TRBJ1-5	.	TGTGCCAGTAGTATAGGTCGATGGGATCAGCCCCAGCATTTT	CASSIGRWDQPQHF
TRBV28	few	TRBJ2-7	.	TGTGCCAGCAGCCCACCCGGGATGCCCTACGAGCAGTACTTC	CASSPPGMPYEQYF
TRBV2	.	TRBJ1-1	.	TGTGCCAGCAGGGCTCGGCGGACTGAAGCTTTCTTT	CASRARRTEAFF
TRBV20-1	few	TRBJ2-5	.	TGCAGTGCTAGAGGGGGGACGGAACAAGAGACCCAGTACTTC	CSARGGTEQETQYF
TRBV29-1	.	TRBJ2-7	.	TGCAGCGTCGAAAAGCGGACTGGTGCCTACGAGCAGTACTTC	CSVEKRTGAYEQYF
TRBV11-1	.	TRBJ1-6	.	TGTGCCAGCAGCAATACAGGGACCTTAGGGTCACCCCTCCACTTT	CASSNTGTLGSPLHF
TRBV12-3/TRBV12-4	many	TRBJ1-1	.	TGTGCCAGCATCCCCAAGGGGGGCAGAAGAACTGAAGCTTTCTTT	CASIPKGGRRTEAFF
TRBV28	.	TRBJ2-7	.	TGTGCCAGCAGAACTAGACAGGCACCCTCCTACGAGCAGTACTTC	CASRTRQAPSYEQYF
TRBV7-9	many	TRBJ2-3	TRBD2	TGTGCCAGCAGCAGGACTAGGGGAGATACGCAGTATTTT	CASSRTRGDTQYF
TRBV19	.	TRBJ1-1	.	TGTGCCAGTAGTATCGGGAGGGGGGTCACTGAAGCTTTCTTT	CASSIGRGVTEAFF
TRBV5-1	.	TRBJ2-7	TRBD2	TGCGCCAGCAGCTCACTAGCGGGAGGGGGGTACGAGCAGTACTTC	CASSSLAGGGYEQYF
TRBV25-1	.	TRBJ1-5	.	TGTGCCAGCAGTGAACGCAGCAAGGGACCGATTAGCAATCAGCCCCAGCATTTT	CASSERSKGPISNQPQHF
TRBV2	.	TRBJ1-6	TRBD1	TGTGCTAGAGCTTTAGGGGACAGATCAAATTCACCCCTCCACTTT	CARALGDRSNSPLHF
TRBV19	once	TRBJ2-7	.	TGTGCCAGTAGCCATCCAGATACTACCTACGAGCAGTACTTC	CASSHPDTTYEQYF
TRBV10-3	.	TRBJ2-3	TRBD2	TGTGCCATCAGGAGGACTAGCGGGAATACAGATACGCAGTATTTT	CAIRRTSGNTDTQYF
TRBV12-3/TRBV12-4	many	TRBJ2-7	.	TGTGCCAGCAGACGACTTGGCTACGAGCAGTACTTC	CASRRLGYEQYF
TRBV10-3	many	TRBJ1-3	.	TGTGCCACCCTGGAGGGACCTGGAAACACCATATATTTT	CATLEGPGNTIYF
TRBV6-2/TRBV6-3	many	TRBJ2-2	TRBD1	TGTGCCAGCAGTGCGACAGGGCGAGGCACCGGGGAGCTGTTTTTT	CASSATGRGTGELFF
TRBV2	.	TRBJ2-7	.	TGTGCCAGTCGAACAGGTTACGAGCAGTACTTC	CASRTGYEQYF
TRBV25-1	.	TRBJ2-7	TRBD2	TGTGCCAGCAGTAGGTTAGCGGGAGTGGCGGCCTACGAGCAGTACTTC	CASSRLAGVAAYEQYF
TRBV6-1	.	TRBJ1-1	.	TGTGCCAGCAGCCCCCAGGAACGTATTCTGGACACTGAAGCTTTCTTT	CASSPQERILDTEAFF
TRBV2	.	TRBJ1-2	.	TGTGCCAGCAGTGTGCGGCTCCCAGGAAACTATGGCTACACCTTC	CASSVRLPGNYGYTF
TRBV9	.	TRBJ1-6	TRBD1	TGTGCCAGCAGAACGGGACAGGCGAATTCACCCCTCCACTTT	CASRTGQANSPLHF
TRBV27	many	TRBJ2-7	.	TGTGCCAGCAGTGCGCCGGTGGCAGGTACGAGGGAGCAGTACTTC	CASSAPVAGTREQYF
TRBV20-1	many	TRBJ1-6	.	TGCAGTGCTAGAAGGGTGGTCATAATGGACTCACCCCTCCACTTT	CSARRVVIMDSPLHF
TRBV30	few	TRBJ2-3	TRBD2	TGTGCCTGGAGTGTGGCTAGCGGGAGGGCCGGGGATACGCAGTATTTT	CAWSVASGRAGDTQYF
TRBV2	many	TRBJ1-1	.	TGTGCCAGCAGTGAAGGGATTAACACTGAAGCTTTCTTT	CASSEGINTEAFF
TRBV2	.	TRBJ1-2	.	TGTGCCAGCAGTGAAGGACGGCTTGGCCCCCACTATGGCTACACCTTC	CASSEGRLGPHYGYTF
TRBV19	.	TRBJ1-2	.	TGTGCCAGTAGTATCTTCTTGGAGGCCTATGGCTACACCTTC	CASSIFLEAYGYTF
TRBV12-3/TRBV12-4	.	TRBJ1-1	.	TGTGCCAGCAGTTTGAAGTCAGTTAACACTGAGGCTTTCTTT	CASSLKSVNTEAFF